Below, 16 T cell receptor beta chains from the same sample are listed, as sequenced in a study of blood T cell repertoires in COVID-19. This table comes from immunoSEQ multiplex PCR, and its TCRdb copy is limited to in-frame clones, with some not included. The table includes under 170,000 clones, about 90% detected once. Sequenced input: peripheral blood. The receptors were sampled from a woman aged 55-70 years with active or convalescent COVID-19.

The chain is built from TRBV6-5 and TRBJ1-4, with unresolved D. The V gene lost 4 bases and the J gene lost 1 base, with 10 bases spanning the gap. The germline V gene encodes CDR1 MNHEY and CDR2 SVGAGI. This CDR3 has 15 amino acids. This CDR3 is CASSLDGRTNEKLFF. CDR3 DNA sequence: TGTGCCAGCAGTTTGGACGGGAGAACTAATGAAAAACTGTTTTTT.

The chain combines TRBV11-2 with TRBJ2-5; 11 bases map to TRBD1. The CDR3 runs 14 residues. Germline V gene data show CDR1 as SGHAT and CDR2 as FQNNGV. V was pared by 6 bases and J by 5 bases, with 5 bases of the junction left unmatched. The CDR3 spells CASRRTGGMETQYF. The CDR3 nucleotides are TGTGCCAGCAGGCGGACAGGGGGCATGGAGACCCAGTACTTC.

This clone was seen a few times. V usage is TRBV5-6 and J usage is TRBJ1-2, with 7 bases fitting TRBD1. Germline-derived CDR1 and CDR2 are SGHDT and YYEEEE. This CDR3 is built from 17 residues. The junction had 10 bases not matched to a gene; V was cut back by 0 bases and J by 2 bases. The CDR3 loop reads CASSLEWEAQGNYGYTF. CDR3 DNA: TGTGCCAGCAGCTTGGAGTGGGAAGCACAGGGGAACTATGGCTACACCTTC.

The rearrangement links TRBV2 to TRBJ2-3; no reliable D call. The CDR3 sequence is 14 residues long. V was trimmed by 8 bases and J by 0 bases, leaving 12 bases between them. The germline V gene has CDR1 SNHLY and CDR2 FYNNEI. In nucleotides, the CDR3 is TGTGCCAGCCTCCTTGCAGTTAGCACAGATACGCAGTATTTT. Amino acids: CASLLAVSTDTQYF. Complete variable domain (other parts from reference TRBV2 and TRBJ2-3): EPEVTQTPSHQVTQMGQEVILRCVPISNHLYFYWYRQILGQKVEFLVSFYNNEISEKSEIFDDQFSVERPDGSNFTLKIRSTKLEDSAMYFCASLLAVSTDTQYFGPGTRLTVL.

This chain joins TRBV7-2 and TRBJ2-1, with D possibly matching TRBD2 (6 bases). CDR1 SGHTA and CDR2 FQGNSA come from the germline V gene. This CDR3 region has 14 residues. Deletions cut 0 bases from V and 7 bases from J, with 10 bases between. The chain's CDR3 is CASSLAGGVNEQFF. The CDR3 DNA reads TGTGCCAGCAGCTTAGCGGGGGGAGTAAATGAGCAGTTCTTC.

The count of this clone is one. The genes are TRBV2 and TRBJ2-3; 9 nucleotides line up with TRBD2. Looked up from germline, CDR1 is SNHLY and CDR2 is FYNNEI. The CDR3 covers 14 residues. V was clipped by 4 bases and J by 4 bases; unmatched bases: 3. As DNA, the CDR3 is TGTGCCAGCAGTGGGGCTAGCGGGGCAGATACGCAGTATTTT. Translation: CASSGASGADTQYF.

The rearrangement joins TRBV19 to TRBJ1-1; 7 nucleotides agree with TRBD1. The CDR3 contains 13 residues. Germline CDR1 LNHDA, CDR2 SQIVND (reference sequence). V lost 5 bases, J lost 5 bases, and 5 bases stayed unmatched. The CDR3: CASSDRVRTEAFF. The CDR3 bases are TGTGCCAGTAGTGACAGGGTAAGGACTGAAGCTTTCTTT. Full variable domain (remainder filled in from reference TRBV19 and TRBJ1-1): DGGITQSPKYLFRKEGQNVTLSCEQNLNHDAMYWYRQDPGQGLRLIYYSQIVNDFQKGDIAEGYSVSREKKESFPLTVTSAQKNPTAFYLCASSDRVRTEAFFGQGTRLTVV.

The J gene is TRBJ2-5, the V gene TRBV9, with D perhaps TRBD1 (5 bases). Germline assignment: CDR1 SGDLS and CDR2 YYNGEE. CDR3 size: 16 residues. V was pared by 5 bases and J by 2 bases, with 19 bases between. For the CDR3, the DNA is TGTGCCAGCAGTGGAGACCCAGGGAACCTACAAGAGACCCAGTACTTC. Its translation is CASSGDPGNLQETQYF.

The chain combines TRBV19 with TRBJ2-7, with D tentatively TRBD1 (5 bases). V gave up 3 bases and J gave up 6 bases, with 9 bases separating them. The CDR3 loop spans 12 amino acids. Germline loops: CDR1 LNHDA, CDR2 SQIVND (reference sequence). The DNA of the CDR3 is TGTGCCAGTAGTATGGGGCCGGGCGAGCAGTACTTC. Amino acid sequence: CASSMGPGEQYF.

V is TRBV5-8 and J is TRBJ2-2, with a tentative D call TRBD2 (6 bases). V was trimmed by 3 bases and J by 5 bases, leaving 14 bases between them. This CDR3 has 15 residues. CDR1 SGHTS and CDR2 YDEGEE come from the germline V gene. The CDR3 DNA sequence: TGTGCCAGCAGCTACGGGACTCTCTTAACCGGGGAGCTGTTTTTT. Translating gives CASSYGTLLTGELFF.

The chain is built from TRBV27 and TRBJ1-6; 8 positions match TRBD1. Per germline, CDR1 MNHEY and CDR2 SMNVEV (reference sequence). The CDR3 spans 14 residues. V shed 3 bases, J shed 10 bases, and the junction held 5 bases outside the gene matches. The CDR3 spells CASSLDRAGSPLHF. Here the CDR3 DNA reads TGTGCCAGCAGTTTGGACAGGGCAGGATCACCCCTCCACTTT.

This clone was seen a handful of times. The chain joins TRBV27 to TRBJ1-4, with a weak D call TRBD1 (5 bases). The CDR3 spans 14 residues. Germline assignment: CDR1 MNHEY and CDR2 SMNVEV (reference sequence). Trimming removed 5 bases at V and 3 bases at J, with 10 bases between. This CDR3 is CASSIGVANEKLFF. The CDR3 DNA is TGTGCCAGCAGTATAGGGGTTGCTAATGAAAAACTGTTTTTT.

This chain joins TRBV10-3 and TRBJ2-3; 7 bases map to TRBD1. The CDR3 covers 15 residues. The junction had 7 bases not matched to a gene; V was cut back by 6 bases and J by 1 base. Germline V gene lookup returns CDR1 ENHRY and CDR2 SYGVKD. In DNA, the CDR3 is TGTGCCATCAGATACAGGGGCAACGGCACAGATACGCAGTATTTT. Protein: CAIRYRGNGTDTQYF.

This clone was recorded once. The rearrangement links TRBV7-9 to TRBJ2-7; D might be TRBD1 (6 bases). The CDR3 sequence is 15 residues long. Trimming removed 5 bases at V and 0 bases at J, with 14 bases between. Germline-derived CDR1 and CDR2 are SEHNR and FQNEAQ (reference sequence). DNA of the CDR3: TGTGCCAGCAGCATACAGGGAGTGCGCTCCTACGAGCAGTACTTC. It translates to CASSIQGVRSYEQYF.

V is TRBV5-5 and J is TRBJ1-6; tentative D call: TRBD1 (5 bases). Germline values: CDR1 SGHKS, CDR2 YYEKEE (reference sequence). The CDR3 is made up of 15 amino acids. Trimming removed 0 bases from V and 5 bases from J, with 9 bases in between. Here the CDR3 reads CASSLAGSNNSPLHF. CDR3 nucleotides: TGTGCCAGCAGCTTGGCAGGGTCGAATAATTCACCCCTCCACTTT.

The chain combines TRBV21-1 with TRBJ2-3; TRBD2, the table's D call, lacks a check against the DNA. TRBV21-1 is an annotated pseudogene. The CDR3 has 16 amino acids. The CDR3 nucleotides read TGTGCCAGCAGCAGAGGACTAGCGGGGGACAACGATACGCAGTATTTT. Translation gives CASSRGLAGDNDTQYF.